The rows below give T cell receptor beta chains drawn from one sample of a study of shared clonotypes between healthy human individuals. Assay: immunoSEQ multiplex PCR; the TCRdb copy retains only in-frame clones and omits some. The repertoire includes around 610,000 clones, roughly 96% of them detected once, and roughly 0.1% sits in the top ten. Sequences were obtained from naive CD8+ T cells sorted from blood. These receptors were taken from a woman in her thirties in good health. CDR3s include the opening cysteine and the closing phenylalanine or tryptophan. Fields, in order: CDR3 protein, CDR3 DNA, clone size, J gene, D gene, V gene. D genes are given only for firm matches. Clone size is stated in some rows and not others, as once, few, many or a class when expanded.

CDR3aa: CASSLFGEGNQPQHF; CDR3nt: TGTGCCAGCAGTTTATTCGGTGAGGGCAATCAGCCCCAGCATTTT; abundance: .; j_gene: TRBJ1-5; d_gene: .; v_gene: TRBV28
CDR3aa: CASFGQLYGYTF; CDR3nt: TGTGCCAGCTTCGGGCAGCTCTATGGCTACACCTTC; abundance: .; j_gene: TRBJ1-2; d_gene: .; v_gene: TRBV9
CDR3aa: CASSLTSADTDTQYF; CDR3nt: TGTGCCAGCAGTCTTACTAGCGCTGACACAGATACGCAGTATTTT; abundance: .; j_gene: TRBJ2-3; d_gene: TRBD2; v_gene: TRBV14
CDR3aa: CASSVGQGNQPQHF; CDR3nt: TGTGCCAGCAGTGTGGGACAGGGGAATCAGCCCCAGCATTTT; abundance: .; j_gene: TRBJ1-5; d_gene: TRBD1; v_gene: TRBV2
CDR3aa: CASSLASVREQYF; CDR3nt: TGTGCCAGCAGCTTGGCTAGCGTTCGAGAGCAGTACTTC; abundance: .; j_gene: TRBJ2-7; d_gene: .; v_gene: TRBV5-6
CDR3aa: CAWSVITGSTEAFF; CDR3nt: TGTGCCTGGAGTGTAATTACCGGCAGCACTGAAGCTTTCTTT; abundance: .; j_gene: TRBJ1-1; d_gene: .; v_gene: TRBV30
CDR3aa: CASSLVQAGGDTQYF; CDR3nt: TGCGCCAGCAGCTTGGTCCAGGCGGGAGGAGATACGCAGTATTTT; abundance: .; j_gene: TRBJ2-3; d_gene: TRBD2; v_gene: TRBV5-1
CDR3aa: CASGRDRDHEQYF; CDR3nt: TGTGCCAGCGGCCGGGACAGGGACCACGAGCAGTACTTC; abundance: .; j_gene: TRBJ2-7; d_gene: TRBD1; v_gene: TRBV27
CDR3aa: CASSKGPSGSNNEQFF; CDR3nt: TGTGCCAGCAGCAAAGGTCCTAGCGGGAGCAACAATGAGCAGTTCTTC; abundance: .; j_gene: TRBJ2-1; d_gene: .; v_gene: TRBV21-1
CDR3aa: CASSFSQPQHF; CDR3nt: TGTGCCAGCAGTTTTAGTCAGCCCCAGCATTTT; abundance: .; j_gene: TRBJ1-5; d_gene: .; v_gene: TRBV28
CDR3aa: CASRKPEEGQGETQYF; CDR3nt: TGTGCCAGCCGGAAACCCGAGGAGGGACAGGGAGAGACCCAGTACTTC; abundance: .; j_gene: TRBJ2-5; d_gene: TRBD1; v_gene: TRBV28
CDR3aa: CSVEGGRGAYNEQFF; CDR3nt: TGCAGCGTCGAAGGGGGGAGAGGGGCCTACAATGAGCAGTTCTTC; abundance: .; j_gene: TRBJ2-1; d_gene: .; v_gene: TRBV29-1
CDR3aa: CASSSRGEGTDTQYF; CDR3nt: TGTGCCAGCAGTTCCCGGGGGGAGGGCACAGATACGCAGTATTTT; abundance: .; j_gene: TRBJ2-3; d_gene: TRBD2; v_gene: TRBV27
CDR3aa: CASSFPSGTGDGYTF; CDR3nt: TGTGCCAGCAGCTTCCCCTCCGGGACAGGGGATGGCTACACCTTC; abundance: .; j_gene: TRBJ1-2; d_gene: TRBD1; v_gene: TRBV5-4
CDR3aa: CASSLPEGDTEAFF; CDR3nt: TGTGCCAGCAGCTTACCCGAAGGAGACACTGAAGCTTTCTTT; abundance: .; j_gene: TRBJ1-1; d_gene: .; v_gene: TRBV11-1
CDR3aa: CASRETRGGRTDTQYF; CDR3nt: TGTGCCAGCAGGGAAACTAGGGGTGGTAGGACAGATACGCAGTATTTT; abundance: .; j_gene: TRBJ2-3; d_gene: .; v_gene: TRBV5-6
CDR3aa: CASSPGGGPYNEQFF; CDR3nt: TGCGCCAGCTCCCCGGGGGGGGGACCCTACAATGAGCAGTTCTTC; abundance: once; j_gene: TRBJ2-1; d_gene: TRBD2; v_gene: TRBV4-1
CDR3aa: CASSLAGLETWGNNEQFF; CDR3nt: TGTGCCAGCAGCTTAGCGGGACTCGAGACATGGGGCAACAATGAGCAGTTCTTC; abundance: .; j_gene: TRBJ2-1; d_gene: .; v_gene: TRBV7-9
CDR3aa: CASSDLRRGPGEQYF; CDR3nt: TGTGCCAGCAGTGATTTAAGGAGGGGGCCCGGCGAGCAGTACTTC; abundance: .; j_gene: TRBJ2-7; d_gene: .; v_gene: TRBV6-1
CDR3aa: CASSLQKDTQYF; CDR3nt: TGTGCCAGCAGCTTACAAAAAGATACGCAGTATTTT; abundance: .; j_gene: TRBJ2-3; d_gene: .; v_gene: TRBV13
CDR3aa: CSVAAHRGSDGNTIYF; CDR3nt: TGCAGCGTCGCAGCTCACAGGGGCTCGGATGGAAACACCATATATTTT; abundance: .; j_gene: TRBJ1-3; d_gene: TRBD1; v_gene: TRBV29-1
CDR3aa: CASSSLQGAYEQYF; CDR3nt: TGTGCCAGCAGTTCGTTACAGGGGGCGTACGAGCAGTACTTC; abundance: .; j_gene: TRBJ2-7; d_gene: TRBD1; v_gene: TRBV28
CDR3aa: CASSYLGGLEQYF; CDR3nt: TGTGCCAGCAGTTACCTCGGAGGGCTCGAGCAGTACTTC; abundance: .; j_gene: TRBJ2-7; d_gene: .; v_gene: TRBV27
CDR3aa: CASSLLLETSTDTQYF; CDR3nt: TGTGCCAGCAGCTTGTTACTGGAGACTAGCACAGATACGCAGTATTTT; abundance: .; j_gene: TRBJ2-3; d_gene: .; v_gene: TRBV5-6
CDR3aa: CASSESGLNEQFF; CDR3nt: TGTGCCAGCAGTGAATCCGGCCTGAATGAGCAGTTCTTC; abundance: .; j_gene: TRBJ2-1; d_gene: .; v_gene: TRBV2